Each of the 29 T cell receptor beta chains below was sequenced from the same sample in a study of T cells in women clearing cervical HPV infection. Produced via immunoSEQ multiplex PCR; TCRdb's table is partial and in-frame only. The sample yields approximately 16,000 clones, of which the top ten take up 7.2%. The sequenced sample consisted of blood buffy coat. The receptor source for this set is a woman aged 18 to 75 with a cervical HPV16 infection that either progressed to CIN3+ or cleared (not recorded which).

On this clone itself: Read sequence stops 3 residues before the CDR3 end, and the germline J gene provides the missing end. V is TRBV7-2 and J is TRBJ1-4; the D is unclear. Germline-derived CDR1 and CDR2 are SGHTA and FQGNSA. With 5 bases removed from V and 1 base from J, the gap between germline ends came to 11 bases. CDR3 length: 15 amino acids. The CDR3 loop is CASSRGGLTNEKLFF. The CDR3 bases that were read are TGTGCCAGCAGCCGAGGCGGGTTAACTAATGAAAAA.

The DNA read from the CDR3 is TGTGCCAGCATAGGGGGACATACTGTCTCTGGAAACACC. Residues: CASIGGHTVSGNT. From start to end, the CDR3 is CASIGGHTVSGNTIYF. This chain joins TRBV2 and TRBJ1-3, with D perhaps TRBD1 (6 bases). Coverage ceases 3 residues before the CDR3 finishes, and the germline J gene fills in the end. V lost 7 bases and J lost 0, with 16 bases in between. The CDR3 covers 16 residues. CDR1 is SNHLY and CDR2 is FYNNEI in the germline V gene.

The CDR3 protein is CASSGSGRAIDTQYF. The CDR3 DNA, read in part, is TGCGCCAGCAGTGGCTCGGGCAGGGCTATAGATACG. The chain uses TRBV10-2 and TRBJ2-3; weak D call: TRBD1 (5 bases). Read sequence stops 3 residues before the CDR3 end, and the germline J gene provides the missing end. Germline lookup yields CDR1 WSHSY and CDR2 SAAADI. The germline V and J ends were trimmed by 4 bases and 5 bases, with 16 bases remaining between them. The CDR3 totals 15 residues.

Concerning this clone itself: The read terminates 3 residues ahead of where the CDR3 ends, so the germline J gene completes it. The chain employs TRBV9 and TRBJ2-3; 7 bases agree with TRBD1. CDR3 size: 17 residues. Trimming removed 0 bases from V and 6 bases from J; junction bases left unmatched: 13. Per germline, CDR1 SGDLS and CDR2 YYNGEE. The CDR3 spells CASSVEGAGGIFDTQYF. CDR3 DNA, as far as it was read: TGTGCCAGCAGCGTAGAAGGGGCAGGGGGAATTTTCGATACG.

CDR3 DNA, as far as it was read: TGCAGCGTTGAAGATGGCACGAACTATGGC. It encodes CSVEDGTNYG. The entire CDR3 protein is CSVEDGTNYGYTF. The chain couples TRBV29-1 to TRBJ1-2; unclear D gene. Coverage ceases 3 residues before the CDR3 finishes, and the germline J gene fills in the end. This CDR3 has 13 residues. Germline V gene lookup returns CDR1 SQVTM and CDR2 ANQGSEA. The V gene lost 0 bases and the J gene lost 2 bases, with 7 bases spanning the gap.

Turning to this clone: The read halts 3 residues ahead of the CDR3 end, with the missing end drawn from the germline J gene. The chain carries TRBV20-1 and TRBJ2-3; 11 bases are a match to TRBD2. The CDR3 runs to 14 residues. The V gene's germline CDR1 is DFQATT and CDR2 SNEGSKA (reference sequence). Trimming removed 5 bases from V and 5 bases from J; junction bases left unmatched: 6. CDR3 residues: CSALAGGSGDTQYF. The part of the CDR3 DNA that was read is TGCAGTGCTTTAGCGGGGGGGTCCGGAGATACG.

Concerning this clone itself: The CDR3 end is not reached by the read, which stops 3 residues before it; the germline J gene fills it in. The chain has TRBV10-3 and TRBJ2-5, with 7 nucleotides matching TRBD2. Germline loops: CDR1 ENHRY, CDR2 SYGVKD. The CDR3 extends over 14 amino acids. V lost 10 bases to trimming and J lost 0 bases; unmatched junction nucleotides: 8. This CDR3 is CATQPRGDQETQYF. The covered CDR3 bases are TGTGCCACCCAACCCCGGGGGGACCAAGAGACC.

Details on this clone: Read sequence stops 3 residues before the CDR3 end, and the germline J gene provides the missing end. J is TRBJ1-2 and V is TRBV6-4, with 7 bases that match TRBD1. CDR3 length equals 16 residues. Per the germline V gene, CDR1 is MRHNA and CDR2 is SNTAGT. Trimming took 7 bases from V and 6 from J; bases not matched to a gene: 17. The CDR3 reads CASTLLTRDRCHGYTF. The DNA read from the CDR3 is TGTGCCAGCACTTTACTTACCCGGGACAGATGTCATGGC.

In regard to this clone: The CDR3 is cut off 3 residues early in the read; its end comes from the germline J gene. This chain uses TRBV11-2 with TRBJ2-2; D is unclear. Per germline, CDR1 SGHAT and CDR2 FQNNGV. V lost 2 bases, J lost 2 bases, and 6 bases lay in between. This CDR3 comprises 14 residues. CDR3 bases read: TGTGCCAGCAGCTTACCACAAAACACCGGGGAG. Translation gives CASSLPQNTGE. Given in full, the CDR3 is CASSLPQNTGELFF.

Concerning this clone itself: The read finishes 3 residues shy of the CDR3 end, and the germline J gene is used to complete it. The chain uses TRBV7-2 and TRBJ1-1, with D unresolved. V shed 3 bases and J shed 1 base, with 9 bases lying between them. CDR3 length equals 14 residues. CDR1 and CDR2 (germline): SGHTA, FQGNSA. The CDR3 here is CASSFTVANTEAFF. The DNA read from the CDR3 is TGTGCCAGCAGCTTTACGGTTGCGAACACTGAA.

Judged by frequency, this clone is medium-sized. The DNA ends 3 residues before the CDR3 does, and the rest of the CDR3 is filled in from the germline J gene. V gene TRBV7-2 combines with J gene TRBJ1-1; no definite D call. The CDR3 covers 11 residues. Looked up from germline, CDR1 is SGHTA and CDR2 is FQGNSA. Incomplete CDR3 DNA: TGTGCCAGCAGCCCAAGGACTAAT. Protein sequence: CASSPRTN. The whole CDR3 region reads CASSPRTNAFF.

Details on this clone: The read falls 3 residues short of the CDR3 end, and the missing part is taken from the germline J gene. The genes are TRBV3-1 (or the pseudogene TRBV3-2) and TRBJ2-5, with a tentative D call TRBD1 (5 bases). The CDR3 is made up of 14 amino acids. Trimming left V 3 bases short and J 5 bases short, with 13 bases between. CDR1 and CDR2 from the germline V gene are LGHDT and YNNKEL (reference sequence). The CDR3 DNA, read in part, is TGTGCCAGCAGCCACGACAGCTTACCGGAGACC. This translates into CASSHDSLPET. The entire CDR3 is CASSHDSLPETQYF.

Details on this clone: The read ends 3 residues shy of where the CDR3 ends; the end is completed using the germline J gene. The rearrangement joins TRBV19 to TRBJ2-7; 8 bases line up with TRBD2. The CDR3 totals 15 residues. Germline values: CDR1 LNHDA, CDR2 SQIVND (reference sequence). After removal of 5 bases from V and 4 bases from J, the junction contained 10 bases not matched to a gene. CDR3 in amino acids: CASSPRTGGPYEQYF. The part of the CDR3 DNA that was read is TGTGCCAGTAGTCCCCGAACGGGGGGGCCATACGAG. Full variable domain (rest looked up from reference TRBV19 and TRBJ2-7): DGGITQSPKYLFRKEGQNVTLSCEQNLNHDAMYWYRQDPGQGLRLIYYSQIVNDFQKGDIAEGYSVSREKKESFPLTVTSAQKNPTAFYLCASSPRTGGPYEQYFGPGTRLTVT.

Comment on this clone: The CDR3 extends 3 residues past the end of the read, so its final part is completed from the germline J gene. The chain links TRBV6-1 to TRBJ2-7; weak D call: TRBD1 (5 bases). Looked up from germline, CDR1 is MNHNS and CDR2 is SASEGT. The CDR3 has 15 residues. Trimming took 2 bases from V and 3 from J, leaving 14 bases between them. This CDR3 is CASSEYGAMNYEQYF. CDR3 DNA, as far as it was read: TGTGCCAGCAGTGAATATGGGGCGATGAACTACGAG.

Concerning this clone itself: The read comes to an end 3 residues before the CDR3 does, leaving the germline J gene to fill in the end. This sequence joins TRBV10-3 and TRBJ1-4, with 10 bases that match TRBD1. This CDR3 contains 14 residues. The V gene end was trimmed by 6 bases and the J gene end by 8 bases; junction bases not matched to a gene: 6. CDR1 and CDR2 (germline): ENHRY, SYGVKD. CDR3 residues: CAISPGTGEEKLFF. The CDR3 bases that were read are TGTGCCATCAGCCCCGGGACAGGGGAAGAAAAA.

Here the CDR3 reads CSAMRQGIGYGYTF. The part of the CDR3 DNA that was read is TGCAGTGCCATGAGACAGGGCATTGGGTATGGC. The chain couples TRBV20-1 to TRBJ1-2; 7 bases map to TRBD1. Sequencing ends 3 residues short of the CDR3 end; the germline J gene provides the rest. V lost 6 bases to trimming and J lost 5 bases; unmatched junction nucleotides: 12. Germline loops: CDR1 DFQATT, CDR2 SNEGSKA (reference sequence). The CDR3 is 14 amino acids.

As regards this clone: Read sequence stops 3 residues before the CDR3 end, and the germline J gene provides the missing end. This chain connects TRBV7-9 to TRBJ2-3; a weak D match, TRBD2 (7 bases). V lost 1 base, J lost 4 bases, and 12 bases lay in between. The CDR3 contains 15 residues. Per the germline V gene, CDR1 is SEHNR and CDR2 is FQNEAQ (reference sequence). The CDR3 DNA, read in part, is TGTGCCAGCAGCTTAGATGGCGGGGGCCCAGATACG. This gives the protein CASSLDGGGPDT. The full CDR3 is CASSLDGGGPDTQYF.

With regard to this clone: Sequencing ends 3 residues short of the CDR3 end; the germline J gene provides the rest. The chain uses TRBV20-1 and TRBJ1-2; maybe TRBD1 (6 bases). Germline V lookup: CDR1 DFQATT, CDR2 SNEGSKA (reference sequence). V gave up 6 bases and J gave up 6 bases, with 20 bases separating them. The CDR3 length is 14 residues. The CDR3 region is CSAYKQGPNDGYTF. The sequenced CDR3 bases are TGCAGTGCGTACAAACAGGGTCCGAATGATGGC.

Worth noting for this clone: The CDR3 extends 3 residues past the end of the read, so its final part is completed from the germline J gene. The chain couples TRBV5-1 to TRBJ1-1, with 7 positions matching TRBD1. The CDR3 totals 13 residues. From germline, CDR1 is SGHRS and CDR2 YFSETQ. Incomplete CDR3 DNA: TGCGCCAGCAGCTTGGGACAGGGATCCGAA. It codes for CASSLGQGSE. The whole CDR3 is CASSLGQGSEAFF.

In regard to this clone: The read halts 3 residues ahead of the CDR3 end, with the missing end drawn from the germline J gene. The V gene is TRBV5-1, the J gene TRBJ1-4; D perhaps matches TRBD1 (5 bases). CDR1 is SGHRS and CDR2 is YFSETQ in the germline V gene. V lost 0 bases to trimming and J lost 0 bases, with 12 bases between them. This CDR3 is 17 amino acids long. The CDR3 loop is CASSLGPTATTNEKLFF. The part of the CDR3 DNA that was read is TGCGCCAGCAGCTTGGGTCCGACAGCCACAACTAATGAAAAA. Combining the CDR3 with reference TRBV5-1 and TRBJ1-4 gives the whole variable domain KAGVTQTPRYLIKTRGQQVTLSCSPISGHRSVSWYQQTPGQGLQFLFEYFSETQRNKGNFPGRFSGRQFSNSRSEMNVSTLELGDSALYLCASSLGPTATTNEKLFFGSGTQLSVL.

By frequency, this clone is medium-sized. Read sequence stops 3 residues before the CDR3 end, and the germline J gene provides the missing end. The chain couples TRBV19 to TRBJ2-7; 9 bases line up with TRBD1. Germline CDR1 and CDR2: LNHDA and SQIVND (reference sequence). V dropped 3 bases and J dropped 3; count of bases not matched to a gene: 3. This CDR3 comprises 14 residues. This CDR3 reads CASSIGTGFYEQYF. Incomplete CDR3 DNA: TGTGCCAGTAGTATCGGGACAGGGTTCTACGAG.

Details on this clone: Read data end 3 residues before the CDR3 end; the end is taken from the germline J gene. This sequence joins TRBV7-9 and TRBJ1-1; D is perhaps TRBD1 (6 bases). Trimming took 3 bases from V and 1 from J, leaving 12 bases between them. The germline V gene encodes CDR1 SEHNR and CDR2 FQNEAQ (reference sequence). CDR3 length: 15 residues. The CDR3 DNA, read in part, is TGTGCCAGCAGCTTCGGGGGGCACCGGAACACTGAA. Its translation is CASSFGGHRNTE. The CDR3 in full is CASSFGGHRNTEAFF. Drawing the rest from reference TRBV7-9 and TRBJ1-1, the complete variable domain is DTGVSQNPRHKITKRGQNVTFRCDPISEHNRLYWYRQTLGQGPEFLTYFQNEAQLEKSRLLSDRFSAERPKGSFSTLEIQRTEQGDSAMYLCASSFGGHRNTEAFFGQGTRLTVV.

About this clone itself: The CDR3 end lies 3 residues beyond the end of the read and is filled in from the germline J gene. V gene TRBV5-6 combines with J gene TRBJ1-2, with 9 bases lining up with TRBD1. The CDR3 sequence is 13 residues long. CDR1 is SGHDT, CDR2 YYEEEE, per germline. The CDR3: CASSTRQGDGYTF. CDR3 DNA (partial): TGTGCCAGCAGCACCCGACAGGGGGACGGC.

Worth noting for this clone: The observed sequence ends 3 residues before the CDR3 terminus, with the missing tail filled in from the germline J gene. The chain employs TRBV9 and TRBJ1-4; D is possibly TRBD1 (5 bases). Looked up from germline, CDR1 is SGDLS and CDR2 is YYNGEE. CDR3 length: 15 amino acids. Trimming stripped 0 bases from V and 5 bases from J, with 11 bases between. The CDR3 bases that were read are TGTGCCAGCAGCGTAGGTCAGGGAGGCAATGAAAAA. Its protein product is CASSVGQGGNEK. Given in full, the CDR3 is CASSVGQGGNEKLFF.

Details on this clone: The read gets to within 3 residues of the CDR3 end, and the germline J gene fills in the rest. The rearrangement joins TRBV19 to TRBJ1-5; tentatively, D is TRBD1 (5 bases). Germline V gene sequence: CDR1 LNHDA, CDR2 SQIVND (reference sequence). The CDR3 covers 15 residues. Trimming left V 7 bases short and J 1 base short, with 14 bases between. CDR3 DNA, as far as it was read: TGTGCCAGTATACCCGGGGGTGTGAGCAATCAGCCC. Protein product: CASIPGGVSNQP. Given in full, the CDR3 is CASIPGGVSNQPQHF. The full variable domain, in which reference TRBV19 and TRBJ1-5 provide the parts outside the CDR3, is DGGITQSPKYLFRKEGQNVTLSCEQNLNHDAMYWYRQDPGQGLRLIYYSQIVNDFQKGDIAEGYSVSREKKESFPLTVTSAQKNPTAFYLCASIPGGVSNQPQHFGDGTRLSIL.

Comments on this clone: The read terminates 3 residues ahead of where the CDR3 ends, so the germline J gene completes it. The chain is built from TRBV30 and TRBJ2-1, with D tentatively TRBD1 (5 bases). V lost 0 bases, J lost 4 bases, and 10 bases lay in between. Germline V lookup: CDR1 GTSNPN, CDR2 SVGIG (reference sequence). The CDR3 runs to 14 residues. The CDR3 bases that were read are TGTGCCTGGAGTGTATTCGACAGATACAATGAG. Translating gives CAWSVFDRYNE. The whole CDR3 protein is CAWSVFDRYNEQFF.

With respect to this clone: The read falls 3 residues short of the CDR3 end, and the missing part is taken from the germline J gene. The chain combines TRBV7-9 with TRBJ2-7, with D perhaps matching TRBD1 (6 bases). CDR3 length: 15 residues. The ends were cut back, 3 bases at V and 4 bases at J, with 16 bases in the middle. Per germline, CDR1 SEHNR and CDR2 FQNEAQ (reference sequence). The sequenced part of the CDR3 DNA is TGTGCCAGCAGCTTCGAATCTAATACAGGGTACGAG. Translating it yields CASSFESNTGYE. The entire CDR3 sequence reads CASSFESNTGYEQYF.

In regard to this clone: The CDR3 goes on 3 residues after the read ends, and that part is filled in from the germline J gene. J is TRBJ1-6 and V is TRBV9; perhaps TRBD1 as D (5 bases). Trimming pared 1 base from V and 5 bases from J, leaving 10 bases between. The germline gives CDR1 SGDLS, CDR2 YYNGEE. This CDR3 has 15 residues. CDR3 protein: CASSVSQGDNSPLHF. Partial CDR3 DNA: TGTGCCAGCAGCGTATCTCAGGGCGATAATTCACCC.

As regards this clone: Read sequence stops 3 residues before the CDR3 end, and the germline J gene provides the missing end. The chain carries TRBV5-1 and TRBJ1-1; tentative D call: TRBD1 (6 bases). The CDR3 has 11 residues. Germline CDR1 and CDR2: SGHRS and YFSETQ. Trimming cost V 4 bases and J 7 bases, with 8 bases left between them. The DNA read from the CDR3 is TGCGCCAGCAGCGGACAGTATGAA. Translating it yields CASSGQYE. The whole CDR3 sequence reads CASSGQYEAFF.